Listed here is a single T cell receptor beta chain. Its antigen is as yet unknown. The data were produced by immunoSEQ multiplex PCR, yet TCRdb's version contains in-frame clones alone and is incomplete. The profile shows approximately 42,000 clones, around 90% of them singletons. This entry is derived from a study of OX40 agonist ivuxolimab in advanced cancers. Study results and limitations: Clonal expansion was seen in CD4+ and CD8+ blood T cells by week 6 at 0.1 to 3.0 mg/kg. Some of the nonresponding patients also showed low levels of normalized T-cell clonal expansion.

The sequence derives from an adult with an advanced solid tumor such as melanoma, head and neck, liver or kidney cancer. The starting material was CD4+ or CD8+ T cells sorted from blood, obtained in a trial of the OX40 agonist ivuxolimab.

The CDR3, as DNA: TGTGCCAGCAGATCCATGGGTGAAGCTTTCTTT. Its protein product is CASRSMGEAFF. The genes are TRBV6-5 and TRBJ1-1; no reliable D call. CDR3 length equals 11 residues. V shed 6 bases and J shed 7 bases, with 9 bases lying between them. CDR1 and CDR2 (germline): MNHEY, SVGAGI.